The source of this T cell receptor beta chain is a study of shared clonotypes between healthy human individuals. Study outcomes and limitations: The study's rarefaction showed incomplete sorted-subset sequencing despite large depth.

The naive CD8 subset, CD45RO-negative cells positively selected for CCR7, excluded terminally differentiated effector memory CD45RA+ cells. Of note for this clone: Its antigen remains unidentified. The same CDR3 arises from other DNA sequences in this sample as well.

There are 13 residues in the CDR3. The V gene lost 3 bases and the J gene lost 3 bases, with 9 bases spanning the gap. Looked up from germline, CDR1 is LGHNA and CDR2 is YSLEER. In the original analysis: Filtering differed since immunoSEQ provided only junctions, with no quality scores. The table came from immunoSEQ multiplex PCR; TCRdb's copy has only in-frame clones and leaves some out. The V and J calls and clone size were taken over from that table, and D and trimming were inferred from the DNA. The repertoire holds approximately 720,000 clones, about 91% seen once, with roughly 24% in the top ten.

This receptor was identified in a man aged 25 to 40 in good health. Input material: naive CD8+ T cells sorted from blood. The rearrangement uses TRBV4-3 and TRBJ2-7, with a possible D match to TRBD2 (5 bases). The CDR3 DNA is TGCGCCAGCAGCCAGTACCGGGGCTACGAGCAGTACTTC. This encodes CASSQYRGYEQYF.